The present TCR beta chain was sequenced within a study of blood T cell repertoires in COVID-19. Generated by immunoSEQ multiplex PCR, the TCRdb table keeps only in-frame clones and is missing some. The sample consists of 300,000 to 350,000 clones, about nine tenths of them appearing once. The CDR3 consists of 15 residues. Trimming removed 3 bases at V and 4 bases at J, with 15 bases between. From germline, CDR1 is ENHRY and CDR2 SYGVKD. This clonotype was sampled from a woman aged 25-40 years with COVID-19, enrolled during active disease. Material: peripheral blood. The V and J genes are TRBV10-3 and TRBJ1-1, with a possible D match to TRBD1 (6 bases). The CDR3 DNA reads as TGTGCCATCAGTGACCAGGGGAAAGGGAGCACTGAAGCTTTCTTT. It specifies CAISDQGKGSTEAFF.